This TCR beta chain stems from a study of CD8+ T cells in alopecia areata. Background on the study: The share of scalp area affected provided the severity score for treated patients.

Specified treatment: oral pan-JAK inhibitor, 5-10 mg twice daily. Reverse transcribed after extraction, RNA yielded cDNA as the sequencing template. Clones were sequenced by immunoSEQ multiplex PCR, and TCRdb holds only the in-frame ones, with some missing. The sample holds roughly 190,000 clones, roughly three fifths seen once. Details on this clone: Its target is not known.

This CDR3 contains 14 residues. V was shortened by 0 bases and J by 1 base, with 6 bases between the two germline ends. The germline gives CDR1 SNHLY, CDR2 FYNNEI. Findings and limits, study-wide: Scalp and blood samples kept many expanded lesional clones throughout tofacitinib. Normal scalp showed lower clonality than lesional scalp, especially alopecia totalis/universalis. Administration of tofacitinib significantly diminished scalp clonality and expanded CD8+ clones within the top 100.

The rearrangement links TRBV2 to TRBJ1-1; no clear D gene. This sample comprised CD4+ T cells sorted from blood, obtained at week 4, from a patient treated with tofacitinib. The receptor comes from a human donor with alopecia areata. CDR3 loop: CASSEAGRNTEAFF. The CDR3, as DNA: TGTGCCAGCAGTGAAGCCGGGAGGAACACTGAAGCTTTCTTT.